This T cell receptor (beta chain) is drawn from a study of blood T cell repertoires in COVID-19. Study-level background: T cells, B-cell-depleted T cells, or PBMCs provided the cDNA or gDNA that served as material.

Sequencing used immunoSEQ multiplex PCR; TCRdb keeps in-frame clones, though not all of them. Of around 300,000 clones in the sample, approximately 91% are singletons; the top ten hold approximately 2.2%. V was shortened by 4 bases and J by 3 bases, with 13 bases between the two germline ends. The germline V gene has CDR1 MNHEY and CDR2 SVGAGI. CDR3 size: 15 residues. The chain is built from TRBV6-5 and TRBJ1-3; D might be TRBD1 (5 bases). This receptor was taken from a man aged 50 to 59 with acute or convalescent COVID-19. Sequencing input: peripheral blood. The CDR3 spells CASSSLGGVGNTIYF. CDR3 coding DNA: TGTGCCAGCAGTTCACTCGGGGGTGTTGGAAACACCATATATTTT.